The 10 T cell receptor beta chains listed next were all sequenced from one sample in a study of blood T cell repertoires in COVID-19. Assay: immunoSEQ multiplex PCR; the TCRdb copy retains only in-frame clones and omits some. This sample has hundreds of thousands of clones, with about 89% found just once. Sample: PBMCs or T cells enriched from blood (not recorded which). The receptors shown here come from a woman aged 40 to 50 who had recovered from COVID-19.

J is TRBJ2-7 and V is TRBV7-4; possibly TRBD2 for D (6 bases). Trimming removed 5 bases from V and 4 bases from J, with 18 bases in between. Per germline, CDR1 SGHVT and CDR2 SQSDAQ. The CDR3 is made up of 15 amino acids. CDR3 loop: CASSLVAGRKYEQYF. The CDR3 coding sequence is TGTGCCAGCAGCCTAGTGGCGGGACGGAAATACGAGCAGTACTTC.

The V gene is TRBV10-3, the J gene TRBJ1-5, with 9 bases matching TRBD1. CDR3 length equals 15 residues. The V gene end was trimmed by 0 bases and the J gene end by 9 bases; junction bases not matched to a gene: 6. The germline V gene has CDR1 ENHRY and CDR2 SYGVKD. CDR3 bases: TGTGCCATCAGTGAGTCTAGGACAGGGGAATGGCCCCAGCATTTT. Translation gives CAISESRTGEWPQHF.

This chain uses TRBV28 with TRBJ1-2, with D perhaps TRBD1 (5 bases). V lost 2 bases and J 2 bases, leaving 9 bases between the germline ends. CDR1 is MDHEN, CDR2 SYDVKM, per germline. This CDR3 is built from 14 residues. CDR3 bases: TGTGCCAGCAGTTTAGCCAGGGCGAACTATGGCTACACCTTC. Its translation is CASSLARANYGYTF.

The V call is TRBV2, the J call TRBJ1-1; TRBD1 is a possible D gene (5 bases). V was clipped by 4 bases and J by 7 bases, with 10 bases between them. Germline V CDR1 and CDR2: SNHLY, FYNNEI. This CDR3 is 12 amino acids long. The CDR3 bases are TGTGCCAGCAGTGGGCAGGGTAGTGAAGCTTTCTTT. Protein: CASSGQGSEAFF.

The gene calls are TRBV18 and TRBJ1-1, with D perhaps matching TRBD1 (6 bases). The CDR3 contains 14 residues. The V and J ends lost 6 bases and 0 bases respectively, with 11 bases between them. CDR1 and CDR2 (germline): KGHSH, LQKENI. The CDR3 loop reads CASSTTGLNTEAFF. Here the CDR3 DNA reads TGTGCCAGCTCTACCACAGGGCTGAACACTGAAGCTTTCTTT.

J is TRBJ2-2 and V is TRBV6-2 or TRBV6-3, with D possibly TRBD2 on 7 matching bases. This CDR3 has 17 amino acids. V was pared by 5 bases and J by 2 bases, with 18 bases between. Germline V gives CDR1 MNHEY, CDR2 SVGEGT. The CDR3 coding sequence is TGTGCCAGCAGTCCCAGACTGGCGGGGGCCAACACCGGGGAGCTGTTTTTT. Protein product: CASSPRLAGANTGELFF.

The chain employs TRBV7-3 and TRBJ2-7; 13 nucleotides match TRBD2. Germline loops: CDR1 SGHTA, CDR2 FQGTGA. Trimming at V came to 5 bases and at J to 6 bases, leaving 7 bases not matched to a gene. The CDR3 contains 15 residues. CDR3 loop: CASSQLAGGLGEQYF. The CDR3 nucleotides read TGTGCCAGCAGCCAACTAGCGGGGGGGCTGGGCGAGCAGTACTTC.

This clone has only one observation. DNA for the CDR3: TGCGCCAGCAGCCACGAGACAATCACTGAAGCTTTCTTT. It is translated as CASSHETITEAFF. This sequence joins TRBV4-3 and TRBJ1-1; D unresolved. The germline CDR1 and CDR2 sequences are LGHNA and YSLEER. There are 13 residues in the CDR3. Trimming took off 3 bases at V and 4 bases at J, with 9 bases between the two ends.

The CDR3 nucleotides read TGTGCCAGCAGCTTGCCCACGGGTCGACTGTTTTTT. This codes for CASSLPTGRLFF. This sequence joins TRBV3-1 (or the pseudogene TRBV3-2) and TRBJ1-4; no clear D. The CDR3 is 12 residues long. Germline CDR1 and CDR2: LGHDT and YNNKEL (reference sequence). The V end lost 5 bases, the J end lost 13 bases, and 14 bases lay between the germline ends.

The CDR3 loop reads CASSYSSERGSYEQYF. The DNA of the CDR3 is TGTGCCAGCAGTTACTCGAGCGAGCGAGGATCCTACGAGCAGTACTTC. This sequence joins TRBV6-2 or TRBV6-3 and TRBJ2-7; D gene unclear. Trimming took 0 bases from V and 1 from J, leaving 13 bases between them. The CDR3 is 16 amino acids. Germline CDR1 is MNHEY and CDR2 is SVGEGT.